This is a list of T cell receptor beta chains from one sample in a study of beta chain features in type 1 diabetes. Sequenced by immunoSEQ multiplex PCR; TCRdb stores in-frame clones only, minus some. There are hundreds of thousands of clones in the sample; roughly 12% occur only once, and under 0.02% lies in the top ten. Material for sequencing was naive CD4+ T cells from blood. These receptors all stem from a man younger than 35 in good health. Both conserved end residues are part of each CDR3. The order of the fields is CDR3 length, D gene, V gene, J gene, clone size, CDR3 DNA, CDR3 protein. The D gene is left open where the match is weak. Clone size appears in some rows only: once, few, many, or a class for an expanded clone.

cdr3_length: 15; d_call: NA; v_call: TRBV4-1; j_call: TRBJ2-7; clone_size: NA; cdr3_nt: TGCGCCAGCAGCCGTGGCAGCACCCAGGACTACGAGCAGTACTTC; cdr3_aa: CASSRGSTQDYEQYF
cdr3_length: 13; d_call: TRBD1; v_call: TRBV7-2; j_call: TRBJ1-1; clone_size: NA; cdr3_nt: TGTGCCAGCAGCTATACGACAGGGACTGAAGCTTTCTTT; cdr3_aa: CASSYTTGTEAFF
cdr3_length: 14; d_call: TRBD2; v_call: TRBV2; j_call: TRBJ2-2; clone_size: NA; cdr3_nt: TGTGCCAGCAAAGGTAGCGGGACTTCCGGGGAGCTGTTTTTT; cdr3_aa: CASKGSGTSGELFF
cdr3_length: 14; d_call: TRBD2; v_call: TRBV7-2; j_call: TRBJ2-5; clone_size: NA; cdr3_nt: TGTGCCAGCAGCTTGGGAGCGGGGGGAGGGACCCAGTACTTC; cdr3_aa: CASSLGAGGGTQYF
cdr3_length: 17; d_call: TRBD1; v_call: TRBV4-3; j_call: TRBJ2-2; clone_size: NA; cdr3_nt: TGCGCCAGCAGCCAAGAGACAGGGACCTCGGGCACCGGGGAGCTGTTTTTT; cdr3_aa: CASSQETGTSGTGELFF
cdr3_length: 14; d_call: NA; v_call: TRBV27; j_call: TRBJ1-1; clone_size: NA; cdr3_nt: TGTGCCAGCAGTTTAGGGAGGTTGAACACTGAAGCTTTCTTT; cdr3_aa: CASSLGRLNTEAFF
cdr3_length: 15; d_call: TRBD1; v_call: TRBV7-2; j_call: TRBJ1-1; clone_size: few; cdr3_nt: TGTGCCAGCAGCCCTATGGGGCAGGGGGCTACTGAAGCTTTCTTT; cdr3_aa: CASSPMGQGATEAFF
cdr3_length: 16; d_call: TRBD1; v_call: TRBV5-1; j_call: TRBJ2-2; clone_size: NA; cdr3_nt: TGCGCCAGCAGCGAAACCGGGACAGGGGTCACCGGGGAGCTGTTTTTT; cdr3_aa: CASSETGTGVTGELFF
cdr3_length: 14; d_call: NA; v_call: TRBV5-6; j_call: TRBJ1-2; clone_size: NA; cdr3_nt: TGTGCCAGCAGCCGTGGTGGAGTTAACTATGGCTACACCTTC; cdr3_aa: CASSRGGVNYGYTF
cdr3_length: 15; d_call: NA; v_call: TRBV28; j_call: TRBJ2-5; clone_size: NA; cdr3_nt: TGTGCCAGCAGTCCCCCGACACACCCTGAGGAGACCCAGTACTTC; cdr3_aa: CASSPPTHPEETQYF
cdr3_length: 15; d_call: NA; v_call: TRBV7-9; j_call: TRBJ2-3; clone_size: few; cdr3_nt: TGTGCCAGCAGAAGTCTTATGACTAGCACAGATACGCAGTATTTT; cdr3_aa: CASRSLMTSTDTQYF
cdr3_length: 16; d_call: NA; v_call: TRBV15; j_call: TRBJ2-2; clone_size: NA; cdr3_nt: TGTGCCACCAGCGGAAGGGGCCCCCCGAACACCGGGGAGCTGTTTTTT; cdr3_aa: CATSGRGPPNTGELFF
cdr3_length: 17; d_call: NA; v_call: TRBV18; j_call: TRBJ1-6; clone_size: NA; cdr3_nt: TGTGCCAGCTCACGGGACCGATTAAGGGGGGGGGATTCACCCCTCCACTTT; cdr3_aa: CASSRDRLRGGDSPLHF
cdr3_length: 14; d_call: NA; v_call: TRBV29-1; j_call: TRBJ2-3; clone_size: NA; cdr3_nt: TGCAGCGTTGGTCGCCTCCAGGGTCCAGATACGCAGTATTTT; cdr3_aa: CSVGRLQGPDTQYF
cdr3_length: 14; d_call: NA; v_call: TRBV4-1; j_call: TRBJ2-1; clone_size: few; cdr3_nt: TGCGCCAGCAGCCAAGATCGGCGGTTGCATGAGCAGTTCTTC; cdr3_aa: CASSQDRRLHEQFF
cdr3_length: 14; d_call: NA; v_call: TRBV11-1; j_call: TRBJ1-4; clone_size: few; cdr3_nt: TGTGCCAGCAGAGCGACAGGATGGGAGGAAAAACTGTTTTTT; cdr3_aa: CASRATGWEEKLFF
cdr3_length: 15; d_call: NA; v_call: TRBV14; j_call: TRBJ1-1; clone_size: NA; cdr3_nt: TGTGCCAGCAGCCAAGTGCTGGGGCCGAGCGCTGAAGCTTTCTTT; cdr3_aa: CASSQVLGPSAEAFF
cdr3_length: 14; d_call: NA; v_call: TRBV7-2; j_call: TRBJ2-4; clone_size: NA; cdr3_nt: TGTGCCAGCAGCTTAAAAAGGGGCGGAAACATTCAGTACTTC; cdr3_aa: CASSLKRGGNIQYF
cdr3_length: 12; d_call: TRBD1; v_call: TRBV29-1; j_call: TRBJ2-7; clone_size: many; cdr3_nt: TGCAGCGTCCGGGACAGCTCCTACGAGCAGTACTTC; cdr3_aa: CSVRDSSYEQYF
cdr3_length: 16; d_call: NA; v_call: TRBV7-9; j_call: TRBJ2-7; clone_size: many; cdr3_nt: TGTGCCAGCAGCTTGACCCTAGACAGAACGAGCTACGAGCAGTACTTC; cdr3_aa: CASSLTLDRTSYEQYF
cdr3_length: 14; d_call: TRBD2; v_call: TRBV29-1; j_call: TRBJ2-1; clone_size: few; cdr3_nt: TGCAGCGTTGAGTCGGGGGGGCGGGTCAATGAGCAGTTCTTC; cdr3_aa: CSVESGGRVNEQFF
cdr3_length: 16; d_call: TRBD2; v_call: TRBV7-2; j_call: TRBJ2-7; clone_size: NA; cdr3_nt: TGTGCCAGCAGCTTAGGATGGAGCGGGACCTCCTACGAGCAGTACTTC; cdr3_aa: CASSLGWSGTSYEQYF
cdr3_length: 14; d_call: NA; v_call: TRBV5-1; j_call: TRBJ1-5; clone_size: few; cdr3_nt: TGCGCCAGCAGCCCACAGGGTTCCAATCAGCCCCAGCATTTT; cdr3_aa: CASSPQGSNQPQHF
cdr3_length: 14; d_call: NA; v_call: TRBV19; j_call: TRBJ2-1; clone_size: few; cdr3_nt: TGTGCCAGTAGTACGGGGGGCGCCTACAATGAGCAGTTCTTC; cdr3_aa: CASSTGGAYNEQFF
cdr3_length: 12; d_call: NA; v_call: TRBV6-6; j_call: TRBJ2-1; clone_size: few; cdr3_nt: TGTGCCAGCAGTCCCGGGGGAAATGAGCAGTTCTTC; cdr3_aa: CASSPGGNEQFF
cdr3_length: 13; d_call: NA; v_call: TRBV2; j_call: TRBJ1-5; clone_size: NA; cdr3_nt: TGTGCCAGCAGAGGGGACACTAATCAGCCCCAGCATTTT; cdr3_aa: CASRGDTNQPQHF
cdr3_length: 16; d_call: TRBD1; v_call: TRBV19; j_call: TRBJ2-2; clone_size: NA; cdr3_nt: TGTGCCAGTAGGATCCCGGGACAGGGCAGAACCGGGGAGCTGTTTTTT; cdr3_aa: CASRIPGQGRTGELFF
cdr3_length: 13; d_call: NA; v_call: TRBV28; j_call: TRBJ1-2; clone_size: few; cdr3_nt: TGTGCCAGCAGTCCAGGGTTTAACTATGGCTACACCTTC; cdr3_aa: CASSPGFNYGYTF
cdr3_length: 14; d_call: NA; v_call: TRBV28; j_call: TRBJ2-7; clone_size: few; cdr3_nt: TGTGCCAGCAGTGAGACCGGGACACCATACGAGCAGTACTTC; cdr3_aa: CASSETGTPYEQYF
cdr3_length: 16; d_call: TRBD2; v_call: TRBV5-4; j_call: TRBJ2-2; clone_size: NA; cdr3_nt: TGTGCCAGCAGCCCTGGACTAGCGGGAGAGGTCGGGGAGCTGTTTTTT; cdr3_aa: CASSPGLAGEVGELFF
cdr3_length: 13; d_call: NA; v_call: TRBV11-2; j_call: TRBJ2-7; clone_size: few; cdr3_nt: TGTGCCAGCAGCTTTGCGGACTCCTACGAGCAGTACTTC; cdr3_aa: CASSFADSYEQYF
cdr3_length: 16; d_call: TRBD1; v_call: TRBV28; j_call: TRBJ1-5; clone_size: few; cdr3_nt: TGTGCCAGCAGGTGTGACCTGGACAGGGTAGATCAGCCCCAGCATTTT; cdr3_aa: CASRCDLDRVDQPQHF
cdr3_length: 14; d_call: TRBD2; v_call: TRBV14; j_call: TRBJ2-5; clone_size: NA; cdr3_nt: TGTGCCAGCAGCCAAGTCGGGGGGAGAGAGACCCAGTACTTC; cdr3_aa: CASSQVGGRETQYF
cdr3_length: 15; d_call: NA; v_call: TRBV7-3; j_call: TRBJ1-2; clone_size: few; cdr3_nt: TGTGCCAGCAGCTTACGAGAGGGTAGTGGGTATGGCTACACCTTC; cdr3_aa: CASSLREGSGYGYTF
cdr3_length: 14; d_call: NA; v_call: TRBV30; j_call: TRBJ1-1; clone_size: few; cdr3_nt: TGTGCCTGGAGTGGCCTCGGGGGTAGCACTGAAGCTTTCTTT; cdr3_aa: CAWSGLGGSTEAFF
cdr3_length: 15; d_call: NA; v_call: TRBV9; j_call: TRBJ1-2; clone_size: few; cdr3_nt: TGTGCCAGCAGCCCAAGCCCCGCCGAGGCCTATGGCTACACCTTC; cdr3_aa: CASSPSPAEAYGYTF
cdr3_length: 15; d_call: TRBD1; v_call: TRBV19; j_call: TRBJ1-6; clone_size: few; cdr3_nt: TGTGCCAGTAGTTTCTCGACAGGGCTCAATTCACCCCTCCACTTT; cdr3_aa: CASSFSTGLNSPLHF
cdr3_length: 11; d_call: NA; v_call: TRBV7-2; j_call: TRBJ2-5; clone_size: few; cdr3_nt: TGTGCCAGCAGCGGCAGAGAGACCCAGTACTTC; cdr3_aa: CASSGRETQYF
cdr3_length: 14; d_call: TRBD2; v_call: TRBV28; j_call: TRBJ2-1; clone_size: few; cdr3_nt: TGTGCCAGCGAAACTAGCGGGAGGCAAAATGAGCAGTTCTTC; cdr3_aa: CASETSGRQNEQFF
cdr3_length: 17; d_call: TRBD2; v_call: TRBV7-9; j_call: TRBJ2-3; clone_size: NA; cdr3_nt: TGTGCCAGCAGCTCCGGACTAGCGGGAGAGAACACAGATACGCAGTATTTT; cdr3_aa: CASSSGLAGENTDTQYF
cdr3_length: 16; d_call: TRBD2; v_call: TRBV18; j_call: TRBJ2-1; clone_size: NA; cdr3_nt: TGTGCCAGCTCCCTCCGGGCGGGAGAATCCTACAATGAGCAGTTCTTC; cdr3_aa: CASSLRAGESYNEQFF
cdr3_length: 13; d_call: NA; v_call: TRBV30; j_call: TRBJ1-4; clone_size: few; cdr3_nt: TGTGCCTGCGCCTCGAGTTCGAATGAAAAACTGTTTTTT; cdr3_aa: CACASSSNEKLFF
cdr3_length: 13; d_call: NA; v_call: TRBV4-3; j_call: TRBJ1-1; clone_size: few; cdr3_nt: TGCGCCAGCAGCCCTCAACGGTACACTGAAGCTTTCTTT; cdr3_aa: CASSPQRYTEAFF
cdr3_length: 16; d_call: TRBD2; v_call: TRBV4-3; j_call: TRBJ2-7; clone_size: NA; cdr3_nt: TGCGCCAGCAGCCGCGCTAGAACGGGGGGCTCCTACGAGCAGTACTTC; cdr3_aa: CASSRARTGGSYEQYF
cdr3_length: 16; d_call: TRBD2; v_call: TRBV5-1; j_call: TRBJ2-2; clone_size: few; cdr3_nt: TGCGCCAGCAGCTTGCCCAGCGGGGGGAACACCGGGGAGCTGTTTTTT; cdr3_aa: CASSLPSGGNTGELFF
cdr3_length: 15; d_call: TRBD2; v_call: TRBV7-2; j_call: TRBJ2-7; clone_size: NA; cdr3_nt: TGTGCCAGCAGCTTAGCCCCGGGAGGGCCCTACGAGCAGTACTTC; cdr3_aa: CASSLAPGGPYEQYF
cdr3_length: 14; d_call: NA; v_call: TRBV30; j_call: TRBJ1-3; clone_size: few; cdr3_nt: TGTGCCTGGAGTGTACACAGGGCTGGAAACACCATATATTTT; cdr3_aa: CAWSVHRAGNTIYF
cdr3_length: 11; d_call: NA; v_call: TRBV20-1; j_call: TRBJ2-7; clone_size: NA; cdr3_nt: TGCAGTGCTAGACCTTCCTACGAGCAGTACTTC; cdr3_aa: CSARPSYEQYF
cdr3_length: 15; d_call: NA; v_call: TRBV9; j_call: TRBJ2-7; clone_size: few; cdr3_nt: TGTGCCAGCAGCGTAGGCGGATCAGCGTCCTACGAGCAGTACTTC; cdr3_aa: CASSVGGSASYEQYF
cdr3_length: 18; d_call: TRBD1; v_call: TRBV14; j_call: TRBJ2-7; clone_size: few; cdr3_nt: TGTGCCAGCAGCCAAGTAGTGTCTGGGACAGCTGCCACCTACGAGCAGTACTTC; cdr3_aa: CASSQVVSGTAATYEQYF
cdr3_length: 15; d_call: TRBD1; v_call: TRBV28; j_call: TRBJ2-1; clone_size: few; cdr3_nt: TGTGCCAGCAGTTCGGGACAGGGATCCTACAATGAGCAGTTCTTC; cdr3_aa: CASSSGQGSYNEQFF
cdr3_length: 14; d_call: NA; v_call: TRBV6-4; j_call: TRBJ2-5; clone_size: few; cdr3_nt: TGTGCCAGCAGAACAGAGATTACCCAAGAGACCCAGTACTTC; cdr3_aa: CASRTEITQETQYF
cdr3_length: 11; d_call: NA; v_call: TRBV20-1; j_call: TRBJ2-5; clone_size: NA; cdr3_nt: TGCAGTGCCCGGACTACGGAGACCCAGTACTTC; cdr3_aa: CSARTTETQYF
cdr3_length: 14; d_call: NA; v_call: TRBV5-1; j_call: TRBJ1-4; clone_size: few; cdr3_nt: TGCGCCAGCAGCTTCGGACTGAGTAATGAAAAACTGTTTTTT; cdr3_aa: CASSFGLSNEKLFF
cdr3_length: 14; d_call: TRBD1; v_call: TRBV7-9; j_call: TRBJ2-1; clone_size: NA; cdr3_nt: TGTGCCAGCAGCCGGGACAGGGGGCACAATGAGCAGTTCTTC; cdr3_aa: CASSRDRGHNEQFF
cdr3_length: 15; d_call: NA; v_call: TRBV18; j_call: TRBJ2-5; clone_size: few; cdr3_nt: TGTGCCAGCTCACCTGCGGGGGCCGCGGGAGAGACCCAGTACTTC; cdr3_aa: CASSPAGAAGETQYF
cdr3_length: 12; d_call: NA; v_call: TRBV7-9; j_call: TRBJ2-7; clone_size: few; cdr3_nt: TGTGCCAGCAGCTTCTGGGCTGACGAGCAGTACTTC; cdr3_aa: CASSFWADEQYF
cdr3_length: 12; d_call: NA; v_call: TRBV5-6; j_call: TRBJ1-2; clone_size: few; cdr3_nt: TGTGCCAGCAGCTGGGGGGGGGCCGGCTACACCTTC; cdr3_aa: CASSWGGAGYTF